The following is a T cell receptor beta chain sequence with its context. What it recognizes is unknown. PCR was performed using 60 Vbeta and 13 Jbeta primers. Sequenced by immunoSEQ multiplex PCR; TCRdb stores in-frame clones only, minus some. The sample lists around 110,000 clones; over 60% were seen once. Germline loops: CDR1 SGDLS, CDR2 YYNGEE. Trimming took 4 bases from V and 4 from J, leaving 10 bases between them. The CDR3 spans 13 residues. The data stem from a study of cytomegalovirus exposure and HLA in healthy donors. Study results and caveats: Presence/absence analysis assumed near-uniform sequencing depth across donors. Associated with cytomegalovirus, according to the listing, were some 150 TCR beta chains.

The rearrangement joins TRBV9 to TRBJ2-3; TRBD2 is a possible D gene (6 bases). This TCR was recovered from a male donor in good health and CMV-seronegative. The sequenced sample consisted of PBMCs. In DNA, the CDR3 is TGTGCCAGCAGCACTGGAGGGCCAGATACGCAGTATTTT. Its protein product is CASSTGGPDTQYF.